Presented here are 2 T cell receptor beta chains from one specimen sequenced in a study of regulatory T cells in long-lasting Graves disease. The time point was: newly diagnosed GD, antithyroid drugs for less than 3 months. Extracted PBMC RNA gave rise to the TCR library. Arm-PCR of CDR3 regions and iRepertoire HTBI primers were the basis on which TCR beta libraries were built. TCRdb ran MiXCR on the multiplex PCR reads and lists one entry per CDR3 protein. The sample carries 410,000 or so distinct CDR3 sequences, about 15% recorded once. These records were also assigned to another study, of T cells in Graves' hyperthyroidism and ophthalmopathy.

The sample consisted of peripheral blood mononuclear cells (PBMCs), taken at new diagnosis, from a patient treated with antithyroid drugs. The receptor set was obtained from a woman aged 25 to 39 with Graves disease.

Written as DNA, the CDR3 is TGTGCCAGCAGCGTACGGCAGGCATCCGAGCAGTACTTC. Its translation: CASSVRQASEQYF. The chain recombines TRBV9 with TRBJ2-7; no firm D call. From germline, CDR1 is SGDLS and CDR2 YYNGEE. The CDR3 totals 13 residues. V was pared by 1 base and J by 6 bases, with 11 bases between.

This clonotype occurred many times. The chain joins TRBV28 to TRBJ1-5, with D tentatively TRBD1 (5 bases). Germline V gives CDR1 MDHEN, CDR2 SYDVKM. The CDR3 covers 15 residues. V was pared by 5 bases and J by 2 bases, with 13 bases between. CDR3 DNA: TGTGCCAGCAGTCGGGACCGGCGAGGCAATCAGCCCCAGCATTTT. The encoded protein is CASSRDRRGNQPQHF.